These T cell receptor beta chains were read from a single sample in a study of T cell responses to AZD1222 COVID-19 vaccine. The table came from immunoSEQ multiplex PCR; TCRdb's copy has only in-frame clones and leaves some out. In the table there are 110,000 or so clones, about 85% of which are singletons. The material was peripheral blood, obtained 28 days after the second AZD1222 dose. Receptors originate from an adult who received the AZD1222 COVID-19 vaccine. Each CDR3 is given with its conserved first and last residue. The order of the fields is D gene, clone size, J gene, V gene, CDR3 DNA, CDR3 protein. D genes are given only for firm matches. Some rows have no size entry. The others give once, few or many, or a class for an expanded clone.

>-|-|TRBJ1-1|TRBV6-2/TRBV6-3
TGTGCCAGCAGTTGGCCAGGGAGGAGCACTGAAGCTTTCTTT
CASSWPGRSTEAFF
>TRBD1|once|TRBJ2-7|TRBV3-1/TRBV3-2
TGTGCCAGCAGCCATCCTTCGGACAGGGACCACGAGCAGTACTTC
CASSHPSDRDHEQYF
>TRBD2|few|TRBJ2-1|TRBV10-1
TGCGCCAGCAGTTTAGCGGGGAGCTCCTACAATGAGCAGTTCTTC
CASSLAGSSYNEQFF
>TRBD1|-|TRBJ1-1|TRBV29-1
TGCAGCGTTGTGAAGGGGGCGCACACTGAAGCTTTCTTT
CSVVKGAHTEAFF
>TRBD1|-|TRBJ1-2|TRBV29-1
TGCAGCGTCGGGACAGGGAATGATGGCTACACCTTC
CSVGTGNDGYTF
>-|-|TRBJ1-6|TRBV6-5
TGTGCCAGCAGTTACGGGGAAGGGCCAGGTACATTCCTCCACTTT
CASSYGEGPGTFLHF
>-|-|TRBJ2-3|TRBV9
TGTGCCAGCAGCCCCCAAGGAGATACGCAGTATTTT
CASSPQGDTQYF
>TRBD1|-|TRBJ1-2|TRBV5-8
TGTGCCAGCAGCGGGGGGATGATCAGGGGGCCTGAGGGCTACACCTTC
CASSGGMIRGPEGYTF
>-|-|TRBJ2-1|TRBV14
TGTGCCAGCAGCCAAGATTTCGGTACGCACAATGAGCAGTTCTTC
CASSQDFGTHNEQFF
>TRBD1|-|TRBJ1-2|TRBV7-9
TGTGCCAGCAGCCCAAGCAGGGACAGCTATAACTATGGCTACACCTTC
CASSPSRDSYNYGYTF
>-|-|TRBJ2-1|TRBV4-1
TGCGCCAGCAGCCAAGAGCCTCAGGACACCGGCTACAATGAGCAGTTCTTC
CASSQEPQDTGYNEQFF
>-|-|TRBJ1-1|TRBV11-3
TGTGCCAGCAGCTTAGAACCGGGGGCGAACACTGAAGCTTTCTTT
CASSLEPGANTEAFF
>TRBD2|-|TRBJ2-3|TRBV7-8
TGTGCCAGCAGCTTAATTAGCGGGGGGCTCACAGATACGCAGTATTTT
CASSLISGGLTDTQYF
>-|-|TRBJ1-2|TRBV6-5
TGTGCCAGCAGTTACAGGGGGAGAGATGGCTACACCTTC
CASSYRGRDGYTF
>-|-|TRBJ1-5|TRBV18
TGTGCCAGCTCTCCCAACAGGGTGGATCAGCCCCAGCATTTT
CASSPNRVDQPQHF
>-|-|TRBJ1-1|TRBV3-1/TRBV3-2
TGTGCCAGCAGCCAAAGTGAGCCCGCGGGACCGCGGGACTTT
CASSQSEPAGPRDF
>-|-|TRBJ1-4|TRBV6-5
TGTGCCAGCAGAGATCTCCGGGAGCGTGAAAAACTGTTTTTT
CASRDLREREKLFF
>-|-|TRBJ2-1|TRBV15
TGTGCCACCTCAGAAGGCAGGGTCTACAATGAGCAGTTCTTC
CATSEGRVYNEQFF
>-|-|TRBJ1-3|TRBV18
TGTGCCAGCTCACACAGGGAAAAAAGAAACACCATATATTTT
CASSHREKRNTIYF
>-|-|TRBJ1-4|TRBV7-9
TGTGCCAGCAACGAAGCAACTAATGAAAAACTGTTTTTT
CASNEATNEKLFF
>-|-|TRBJ1-5|TRBV6-2/TRBV6-3
TGTGCCAGCAGCCGGGACAGCAATCAGCCCCAGCATTTT
CASSRDSNQPQHF
>-|-|TRBJ1-3|TRBV5-1
TGCGCCAGCAGCTTGGGCCAGGGAAGAAACACCATATATTTT
CASSLGQGRNTIYF
>-|-|TRBJ2-5|TRBV24-1
TGTGCCACCAGTGACCCGGGGCAACAAGAGACCCAGTACTTC
CATSDPGQQETQYF
>-|-|TRBJ1-6|TRBV4-3
TGCGCCAGCAGCCAAGAAGTGCAATCACCCCTCCACTTT
CASSQEVQSPLHF
>-|once|TRBJ1-5|TRBV5-8
TGTGCCAGCAGGGGGTGGGGTAGCAATCAGCCCCAGCATTTT
CASRGWGSNQPQHF
>-|-|TRBJ1-5|TRBV3-1/TRBV3-2
TGTGCCAGCAGACAGGGCAGTCAGCCCCAGCATTTT
CASRQGSQPQHF
>TRBD2|-|TRBJ2-3|TRBV18
TGTGCCAGCTCACCCCGAAGCGGGACTAGCGGGGGAGGAGATACGCAGTATTTT
CASSPRSGTSGGGDTQYF